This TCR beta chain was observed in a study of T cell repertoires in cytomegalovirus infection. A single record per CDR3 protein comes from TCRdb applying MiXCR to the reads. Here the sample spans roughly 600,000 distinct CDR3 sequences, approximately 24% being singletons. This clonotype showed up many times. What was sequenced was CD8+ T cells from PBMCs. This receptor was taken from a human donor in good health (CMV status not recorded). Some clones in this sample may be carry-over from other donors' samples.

CDR3 nucleotides: TGTGCCAGCAGCGAGGGACGTACGGCAAAACTGTTTTTT. It encodes CASSEGRTAKLFF. This rearrangement joins TRBV7-8 to TRBJ1-4, with D maybe TRBD1 (5 bases). From germline, CDR1 is SGHVS and CDR2 FQNEAQ. The V end lost 5 bases, the J end lost 10 bases, and 14 bases lay between the germline ends. The CDR3 covers 13 residues.